The TCR beta chain described here comes from a study of blood T cell repertoires in COVID-19. Background on the study: Samples representing acute and convalescent COVID-19 were sourced from the United States, Italy and Spain. Nucleic acid was either cDNA or gDNA, and it came from T cells, B-cell-depleted T cells, or PBMCs.

Enrolled during active infection, Seattle patients were then followed longitudinally. The authors' processing: Estimated nucleated cell counts came from reference gene primer amplification. Using immunoSEQ multiplex PCR, the repertoire was profiled, and TCRdb retains in-frame clones only, with some absent. V and J calls plus clone size are reproduced from that table; the DNA served to infer D and trimming. The sample holds around 160,000 clones, approximately 93% seen once. Sequenced material: peripheral blood. The clonotype comes from a woman aged 60-75 years with COVID-19, enrolled during active disease.

This CDR3 reads CASVQGRHNQPQHF. In nucleotides, the CDR3 is TGTGCCAGTGTACAGGGGCGTCACAATCAGCCCCAGCATTTT. The chain recombines TRBV6-5 with TRBJ1-5; 7 nucleotides agree with TRBD1. The CDR3 runs 14 residues. J was trimmed by 3 bases and V by 9 bases; bases with no gene match: 8. In germline, CDR1 is MNHEY, CDR2 SVGAGI.